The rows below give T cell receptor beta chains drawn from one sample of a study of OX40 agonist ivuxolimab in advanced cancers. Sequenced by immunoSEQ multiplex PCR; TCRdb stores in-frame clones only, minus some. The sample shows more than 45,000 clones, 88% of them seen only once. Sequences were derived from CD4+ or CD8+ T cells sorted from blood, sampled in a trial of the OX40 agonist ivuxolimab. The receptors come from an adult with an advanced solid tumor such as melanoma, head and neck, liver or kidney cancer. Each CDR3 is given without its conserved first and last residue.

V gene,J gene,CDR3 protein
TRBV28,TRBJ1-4,ASSLGGRTNEKLF
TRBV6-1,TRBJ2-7,ASSEALHYEQY
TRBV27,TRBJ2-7,ASRPRDYAYEQY
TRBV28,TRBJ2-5,ASSQETQY
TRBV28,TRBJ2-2,ASTTYTGELF
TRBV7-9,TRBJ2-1,ASSLSGAYNEQF
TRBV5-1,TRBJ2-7,ASSFQQGELRYEQY
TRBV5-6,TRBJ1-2,ASSFPQGSFYGYT
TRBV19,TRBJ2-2,ASSSITGELF
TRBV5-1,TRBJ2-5,ATCRTGFQETQY
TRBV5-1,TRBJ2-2,ASSSARELF
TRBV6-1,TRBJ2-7,ASRVDMTYEQY
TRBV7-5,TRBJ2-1,ARSSGTSGYNEQF
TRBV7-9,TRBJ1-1,ASSLGQINTEAF
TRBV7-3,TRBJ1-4,ASSQTGAVAEKLF
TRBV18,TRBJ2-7,ASSRGTSVYEQY
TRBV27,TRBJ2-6,ASSFQRGSSGANVLT
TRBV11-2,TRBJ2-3,ASSLDLRGTDTQY
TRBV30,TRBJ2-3,AWSQYRGSTDTQY
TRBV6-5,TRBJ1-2,ATRNRGNYGYT
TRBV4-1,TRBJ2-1,ASSQDVPRERIYNEQF
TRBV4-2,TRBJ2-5,ASSQDFGGETQY
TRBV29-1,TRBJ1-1,SVEDNGRAF
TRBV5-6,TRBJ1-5,ASSFSGTVSNQPQH
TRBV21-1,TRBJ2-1,ASSKNGTGKSSYNEQF
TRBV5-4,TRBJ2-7,ASSFPRDEQY
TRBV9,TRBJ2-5,ASSEKLTSGRVETQY
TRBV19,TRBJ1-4,ASREGANEKLF
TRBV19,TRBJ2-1,ASSITRGSNEQF
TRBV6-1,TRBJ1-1,ASSERGKGDRTEAF
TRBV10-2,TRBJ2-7,ASIGTSGERQY
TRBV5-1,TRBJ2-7,ASSSGQGSYEQY
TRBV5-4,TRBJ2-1,ASSLGGRYNEQF
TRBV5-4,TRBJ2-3,ASSPGLAGGGTDTQY
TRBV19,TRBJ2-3,ASSPNTDTQY
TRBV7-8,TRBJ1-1,ASSLAGTEAF
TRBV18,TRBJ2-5,ASSRVGLETQY
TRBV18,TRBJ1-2,ASSPRAGVNYGYT
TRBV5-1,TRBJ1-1,ASSLVGSFGLQNTEAF
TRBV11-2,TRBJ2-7,ASSLAGERVEQY
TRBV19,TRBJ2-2,ASRLRGAHTGELF
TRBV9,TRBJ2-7,ASSSGLAGDEQY
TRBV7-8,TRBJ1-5,ASSLAGWGTGGGNQPQH
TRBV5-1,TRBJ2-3,ASSPPLTDTQY